Each of the 10 T cell receptor beta chains below was sequenced from the same sample in a study of shared clonotypes between healthy human individuals (dated by TCRdb to the early 2020s). CD8 naive samples were CD45RO-negative cells positively selected for CCR7, giving a CD45RA+CCR7+ population that excluded TemRA cells. The protocol used for the library was the immunoSEQ multiplex PCR assay. TCRdb took over this immuneACCESS table, retaining in-frame rearrangements with V and J assigned. Such tables are incomplete; in checked studies, under half of the missing clones stem from an unresolved V gene, and the remainder is unexplained. The sample yields around 1.9 million clones; over 85% were counted once. The ten largest clones capture 1.5% to 2% of the sample. Source material: naive CD8+ T cells from PBMCs. Reading the label with the study, this specimen's cell subset or site is: CD45RA+CCR7+. These receptors all stem from a man younger than 30 in good health. Some clones in this sample may be carry-over from other donors' samples.

The chain combines TRBV7-3 with TRBJ2-3; tentatively, D is TRBD2 (5 bases). The V gene's germline CDR1 is SGHTA and CDR2 FQGTGA. CDR3 length equals 18 residues. V dropped 0 bases and J dropped 3 bases, with 19 bases sitting between them. The CDR3 coding sequence is TGTGCCAGCAGCTTAACCCCTTTAGGTAGCGTCGTTACAGATACGCAGTATTTT. It encodes CASSLTPLGSVVTDTQYF.

The chain employs TRBV11-2 and TRBJ2-7; 8 bases line up with TRBD2. The CDR3 runs 14 residues. From germline, CDR1 is SGHAT and CDR2 FQNNGV. V trimming: 5 bases; J trimming: 2 bases; junction bases outside the gene matches: 5. This CDR3 reads CASSGVAGPYEQYF. The CDR3 nucleotides are TGTGCCAGCAGCGGGGTAGCGGGACCCTACGAGCAGTACTTC.

This chain links TRBV2 with TRBJ2-7; no clear D. Trimming removed 7 bases from V and 0 bases from J, with 13 bases in between. The germline V gene has CDR1 SNHLY and CDR2 FYNNEI. This CDR3 region has 14 residues. This chain's CDR3 is CASKGSLSSYEQYF. CDR3 sequence (DNA): TGTGCCAGCAAGGGCAGCCTAAGCTCCTACGAGCAGTACTTC.

J is TRBJ1-2 and V is TRBV27, with no clear D. V was trimmed by 0 bases and J by 5 bases, leaving 19 bases between them. Germline V gives CDR1 MNHEY, CDR2 SMNVEV (reference sequence). This CDR3 region has 17 residues. In nucleotides, the CDR3 is TGTGCCAGCAGTTTATCTTTGGGCGATAAGGGCTTTTATGGCTACACCTTC. Protein product: CASSLSLGDKGFYGYTF.

This clone was seen a single time. V usage is TRBV29-1 and J usage is TRBJ2-7, with D possibly matching TRBD1 (6 bases). Looked up from germline, CDR1 is SQVTM and CDR2 is ANQGSEA. Trimming left V 2 bases short and J 4 bases short, with 12 bases between. The CDR3 is 13 residues long. CDR3 sequence reads: CSVEQGQPYEQYF. CDR3 bases: TGCAGCGTTGAACAGGGACAACCTTACGAGCAGTACTTC.

The chain combines TRBV27 with TRBJ2-7, with D perhaps assigned TRBD1 or TRBD2 (5 bases each). With 5 bases removed from V and 3 bases from J, the gap between germline ends came to 17 bases. Germline CDR1 and CDR2: MNHEY and SMNVEV (reference sequence). The CDR3 consists of 15 residues. Written as DNA, the CDR3 is TGTGCCAGCAGTCTGAGAGGGGACCTTGGCTACGAGCAGTACTTC. It yields the protein CASSLRGDLGYEQYF.

The chain couples TRBV27 to TRBJ2-7, with 11 bases fitting TRBD2. The CDR3 covers 15 residues. CDR1 and CDR2 from the germline V gene are MNHEY and SMNVEV (reference sequence). V gave up 5 bases and J gave up 7 bases; unmatched junction bases: 10. The CDR3 DNA reads TGTGCCAGCAGTACCACACTAGCGGGAGTGTTTGAGCAGTACTTC. Translation: CASSTTLAGVFEQYF.

This chain uses TRBV9 with TRBJ2-1; 7 nucleotides align to TRBD1. The CDR3 length is 14 residues. V shed 2 bases and J 10 bases; nucleotides not matched to a gene: 9. Germline CDR1 and CDR2: SGDLS and YYNGEE. DNA for the CDR3: TGTGCCAGCAGCGTTAAGGATACAGGGGTCGAGCAGTTCTTC. It codes for CASSVKDTGVEQFF.

The rearrangement links TRBV4-3 to TRBJ2-1, with 8 bases aligning to TRBD2. The germline gives CDR1 LGHNA, CDR2 YSLEER. V lost 0 bases to trimming and J lost 3 bases; unmatched junction nucleotides: 7. The CDR3 is 17 residues long. The CDR3 region is CASSQDLPSGLYNEQFF. The CDR3 DNA is TGCGCCAGCAGCCAAGATTTACCTAGCGGGCTCTACAATGAGCAGTTCTTC.

Concerning this clone: In the same sample, other DNA sequences code for this CDR3. The J gene is TRBJ2-1, the V gene TRBV27; D perhaps matches TRBD1 (5 bases). There are 14 residues in the CDR3. Trimming took 2 bases from V and 4 from J, leaving 9 bases between them. Germline CDR1 reads MNHEY; CDR2 reads SMNVEV (reference sequence). CDR3: CASSLTGAYNEQFF. DNA of the CDR3: TGTGCCAGCAGTTTAACAGGAGCATACAATGAGCAGTTCTTC.